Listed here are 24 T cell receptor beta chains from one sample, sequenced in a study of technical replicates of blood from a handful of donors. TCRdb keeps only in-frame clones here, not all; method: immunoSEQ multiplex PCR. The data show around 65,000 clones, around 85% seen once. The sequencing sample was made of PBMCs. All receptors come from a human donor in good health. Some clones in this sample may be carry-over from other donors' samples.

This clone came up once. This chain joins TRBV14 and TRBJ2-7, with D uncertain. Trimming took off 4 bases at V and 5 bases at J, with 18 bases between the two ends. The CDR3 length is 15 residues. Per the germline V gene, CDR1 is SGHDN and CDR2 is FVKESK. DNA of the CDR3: TGTGCCAGCAGCCGTATGGTCCCCGGTGGTGACGAGCAGTACTTC. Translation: CASSRMVPGGDEQYF.

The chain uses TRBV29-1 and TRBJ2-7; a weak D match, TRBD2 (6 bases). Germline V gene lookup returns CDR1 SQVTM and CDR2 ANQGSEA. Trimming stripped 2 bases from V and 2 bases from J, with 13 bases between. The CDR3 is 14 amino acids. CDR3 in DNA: TGCAGCGTTGAACTGGGGACTGAGACCTACGAGCAGTACTTC. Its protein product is CSVELGTETYEQYF.

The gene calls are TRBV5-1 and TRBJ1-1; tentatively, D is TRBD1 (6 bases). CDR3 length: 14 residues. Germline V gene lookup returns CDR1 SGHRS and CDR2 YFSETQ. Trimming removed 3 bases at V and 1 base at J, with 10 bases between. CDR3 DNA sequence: TGCGCCAGCAGCTATGGGACACGGAACACTGAAGCTTTCTTT. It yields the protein CASSYGTRNTEAFF.

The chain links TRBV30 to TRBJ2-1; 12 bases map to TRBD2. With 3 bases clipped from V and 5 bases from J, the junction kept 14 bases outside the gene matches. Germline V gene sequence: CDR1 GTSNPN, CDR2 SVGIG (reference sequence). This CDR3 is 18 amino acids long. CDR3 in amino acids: CAWRPGLRTSGDHNEQFF. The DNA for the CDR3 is TGTGCCTGGAGGCCGGGCCTTAGGACTAGCGGGGATCACAATGAGCAGTTCTTC.

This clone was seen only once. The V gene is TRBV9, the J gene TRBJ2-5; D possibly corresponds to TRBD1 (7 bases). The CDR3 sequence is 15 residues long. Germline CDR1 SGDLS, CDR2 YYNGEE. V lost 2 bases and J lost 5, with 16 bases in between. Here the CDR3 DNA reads TGTGCCAGCAGCGTGGCGGCACAGGGGAGGGAGACCCAGTACTTC. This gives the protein CASSVAAQGRETQYF.

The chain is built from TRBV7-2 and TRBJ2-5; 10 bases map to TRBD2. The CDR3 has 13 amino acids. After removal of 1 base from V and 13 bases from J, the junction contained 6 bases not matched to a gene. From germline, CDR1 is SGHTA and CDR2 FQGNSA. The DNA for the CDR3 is TGTGCCAGCAGCTTAGTCCTAGCGGGGGACTTGTACTTC. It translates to CASSLVLAGDLYF.

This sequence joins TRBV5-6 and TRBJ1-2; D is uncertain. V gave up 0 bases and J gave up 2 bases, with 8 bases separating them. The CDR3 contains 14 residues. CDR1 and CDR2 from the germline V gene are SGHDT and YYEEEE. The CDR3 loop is CASSLAAENYGYTF. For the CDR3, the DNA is TGTGCCAGCAGCTTGGCGGCGGAAAACTATGGCTACACCTTC. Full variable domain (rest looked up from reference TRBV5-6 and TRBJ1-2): DAGVTQSPTHLIKTRGQQVTLRCSPKSGHDTVSWYQQALGQGPQFIFQYYEEEERQRGNFPDRFSGHQFPNYSSELNVNALLLGDSALYLCASSLAAENYGYTFGSGTRLTVV.

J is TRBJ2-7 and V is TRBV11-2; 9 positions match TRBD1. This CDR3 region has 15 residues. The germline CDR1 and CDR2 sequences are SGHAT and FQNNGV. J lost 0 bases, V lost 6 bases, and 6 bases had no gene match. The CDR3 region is CASSFGTGISYEQYF. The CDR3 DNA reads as TGTGCCAGCAGTTTCGGGACAGGGATCTCCTACGAGCAGTACTTC.

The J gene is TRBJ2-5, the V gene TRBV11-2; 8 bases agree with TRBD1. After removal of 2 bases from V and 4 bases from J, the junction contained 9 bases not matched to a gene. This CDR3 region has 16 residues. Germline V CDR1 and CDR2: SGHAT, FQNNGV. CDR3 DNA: TGTGCCAGCAGCTTATTTCCTCAGGGGGCCGGAGAGACCCAGTACTTC. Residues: CASSLFPQGAGETQYF.

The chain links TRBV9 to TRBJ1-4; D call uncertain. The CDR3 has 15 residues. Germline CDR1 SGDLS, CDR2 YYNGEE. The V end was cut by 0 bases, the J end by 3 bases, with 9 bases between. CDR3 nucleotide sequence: TGTGCCAGCAGCGTAGATGTCACATCTAATGAAAAACTGTTTTTT. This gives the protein CASSVDVTSNEKLFF.

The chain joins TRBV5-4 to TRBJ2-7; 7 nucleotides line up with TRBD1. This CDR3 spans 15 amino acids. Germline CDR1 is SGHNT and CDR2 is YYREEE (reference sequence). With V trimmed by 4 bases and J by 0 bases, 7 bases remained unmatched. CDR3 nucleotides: TGTGCCAGCAGCCCCCGACAGGGAAGCTCCTACGAGCAGTACTTC. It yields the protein CASSPRQGSSYEQYF.

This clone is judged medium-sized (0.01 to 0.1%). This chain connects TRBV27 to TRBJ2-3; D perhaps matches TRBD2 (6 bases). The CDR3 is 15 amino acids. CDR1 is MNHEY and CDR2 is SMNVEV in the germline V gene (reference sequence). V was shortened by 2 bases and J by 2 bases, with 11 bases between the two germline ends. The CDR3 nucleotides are TGTGCCAGCAGTTTAATGGGGGGACCCACAGATACGCAGTATTTT. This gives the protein CASSLMGGPTDTQYF.

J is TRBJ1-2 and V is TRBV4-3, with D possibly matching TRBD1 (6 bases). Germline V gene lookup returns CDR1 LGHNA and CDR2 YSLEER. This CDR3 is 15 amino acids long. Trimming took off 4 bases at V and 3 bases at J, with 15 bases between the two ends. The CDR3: CASSPSWGRDYGYTF. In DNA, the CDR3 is TGCGCCAGCAGCCCCTCCTGGGGGCGCGACTATGGCTACACCTTC.

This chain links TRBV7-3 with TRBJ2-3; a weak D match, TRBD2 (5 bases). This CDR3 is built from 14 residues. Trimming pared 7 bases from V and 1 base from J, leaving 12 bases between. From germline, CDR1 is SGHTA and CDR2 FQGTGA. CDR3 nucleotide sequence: TGTGCCAGCACCGAAGCCGGGGGCACAGATACGCAGTATTTT. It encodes CASTEAGGTDTQYF. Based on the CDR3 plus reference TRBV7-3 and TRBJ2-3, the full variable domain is GAGVSQTPSNKVTEKGKYVELRCDPISGHTALYWYRQSLGQGPEFLIYFQGTGAADDSGLPNDRFFAVRPEGSVSTLKIQRTERGDSAVYLCASTEAGGTDTQYFGPGTRLTVL.

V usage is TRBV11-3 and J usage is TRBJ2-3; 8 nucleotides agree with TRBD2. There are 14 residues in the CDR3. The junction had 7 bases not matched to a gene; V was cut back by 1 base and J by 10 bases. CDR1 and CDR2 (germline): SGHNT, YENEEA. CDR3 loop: CASSLGGSGNAQYF. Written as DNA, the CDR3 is TGTGCCAGCAGCTTAGGGGGTAGCGGGAATGCGCAGTATTTT.

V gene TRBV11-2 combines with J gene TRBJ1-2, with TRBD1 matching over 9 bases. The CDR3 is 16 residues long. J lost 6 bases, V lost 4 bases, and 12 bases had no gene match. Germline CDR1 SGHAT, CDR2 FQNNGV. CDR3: CASSSIRDRAIDGYTF. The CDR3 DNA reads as TGTGCCAGCAGCTCAATCCGGGACAGGGCAATTGATGGCTACACCTTC. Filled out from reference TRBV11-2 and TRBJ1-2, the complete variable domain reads EAGVAQSPRYKIIEKRQSVAFWCNPISGHATLYWYQQILGQGPKLLIQFQNNGVVDDSQLPKDRFSAERLKGVDSTLKIQPAKLEDSAVYLCASSSIRDRAIDGYTFGSGTRLTVV.

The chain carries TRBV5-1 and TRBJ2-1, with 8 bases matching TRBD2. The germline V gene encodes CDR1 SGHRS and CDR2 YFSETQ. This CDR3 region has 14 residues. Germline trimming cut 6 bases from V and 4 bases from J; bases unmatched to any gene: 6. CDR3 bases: TGCGCCAGCACACCCGGGGGGGGGTACAATGAGCAGTTCTTC. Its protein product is CASTPGGGYNEQFF.

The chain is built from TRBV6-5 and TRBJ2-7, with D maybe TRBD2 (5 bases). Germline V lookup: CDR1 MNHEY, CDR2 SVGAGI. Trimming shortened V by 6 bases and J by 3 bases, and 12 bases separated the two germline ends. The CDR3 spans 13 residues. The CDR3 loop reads CASRGSLGYEQYF. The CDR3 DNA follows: TGTGCCAGCAGAGGGAGTTTGGGCTACGAGCAGTACTTC.

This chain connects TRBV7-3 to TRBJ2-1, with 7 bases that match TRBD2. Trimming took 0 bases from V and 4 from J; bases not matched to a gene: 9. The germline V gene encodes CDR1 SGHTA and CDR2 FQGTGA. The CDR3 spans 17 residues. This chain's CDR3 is CASSLTSGTTSYNEQFF. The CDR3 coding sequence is TGTGCCAGCAGCTTAACCTCCGGGACTACCAGTTACAATGAGCAGTTCTTC.

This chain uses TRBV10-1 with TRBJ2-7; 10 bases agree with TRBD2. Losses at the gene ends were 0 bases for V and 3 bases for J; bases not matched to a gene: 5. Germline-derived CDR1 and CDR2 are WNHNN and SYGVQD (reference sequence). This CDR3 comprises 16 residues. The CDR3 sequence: CASSESRLAGDYEQYF. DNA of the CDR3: TGCGCCAGCAGTGAGTCGCGGCTAGCGGGAGACTACGAGCAGTACTTC.

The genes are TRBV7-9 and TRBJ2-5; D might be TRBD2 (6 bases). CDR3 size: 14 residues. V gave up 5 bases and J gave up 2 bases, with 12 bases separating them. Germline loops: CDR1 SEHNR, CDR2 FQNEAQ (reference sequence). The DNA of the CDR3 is TGTGCCAGCAGCCCCCCGGGGGAGCAAGAGACCCAGTACTTC. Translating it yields CASSPPGEQETQYF.

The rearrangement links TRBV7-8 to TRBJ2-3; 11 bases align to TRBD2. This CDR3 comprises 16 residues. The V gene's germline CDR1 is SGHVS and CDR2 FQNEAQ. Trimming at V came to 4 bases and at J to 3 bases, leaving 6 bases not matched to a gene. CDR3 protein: CASSSPRLAGTDTQYF. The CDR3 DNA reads TGTGCCAGCAGCTCCCCCCGACTAGCGGGGACAGATACGCAGTATTTT.

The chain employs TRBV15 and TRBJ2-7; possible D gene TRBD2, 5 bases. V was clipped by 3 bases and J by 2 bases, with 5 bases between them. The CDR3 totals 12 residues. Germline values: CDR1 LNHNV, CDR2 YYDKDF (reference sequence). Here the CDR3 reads CATSRTTYEQYF. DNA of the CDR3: TGTGCCACCAGCAGGACTACCTACGAGCAGTACTTC.

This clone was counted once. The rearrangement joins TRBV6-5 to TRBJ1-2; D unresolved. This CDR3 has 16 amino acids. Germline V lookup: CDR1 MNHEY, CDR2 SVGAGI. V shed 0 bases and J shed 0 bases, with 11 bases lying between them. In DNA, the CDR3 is TGTGCCAGCAGTTACTCGACGGCGGCTCCTAACTATGGCTACACCTTC. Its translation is CASSYSTAAPNYGYTF.